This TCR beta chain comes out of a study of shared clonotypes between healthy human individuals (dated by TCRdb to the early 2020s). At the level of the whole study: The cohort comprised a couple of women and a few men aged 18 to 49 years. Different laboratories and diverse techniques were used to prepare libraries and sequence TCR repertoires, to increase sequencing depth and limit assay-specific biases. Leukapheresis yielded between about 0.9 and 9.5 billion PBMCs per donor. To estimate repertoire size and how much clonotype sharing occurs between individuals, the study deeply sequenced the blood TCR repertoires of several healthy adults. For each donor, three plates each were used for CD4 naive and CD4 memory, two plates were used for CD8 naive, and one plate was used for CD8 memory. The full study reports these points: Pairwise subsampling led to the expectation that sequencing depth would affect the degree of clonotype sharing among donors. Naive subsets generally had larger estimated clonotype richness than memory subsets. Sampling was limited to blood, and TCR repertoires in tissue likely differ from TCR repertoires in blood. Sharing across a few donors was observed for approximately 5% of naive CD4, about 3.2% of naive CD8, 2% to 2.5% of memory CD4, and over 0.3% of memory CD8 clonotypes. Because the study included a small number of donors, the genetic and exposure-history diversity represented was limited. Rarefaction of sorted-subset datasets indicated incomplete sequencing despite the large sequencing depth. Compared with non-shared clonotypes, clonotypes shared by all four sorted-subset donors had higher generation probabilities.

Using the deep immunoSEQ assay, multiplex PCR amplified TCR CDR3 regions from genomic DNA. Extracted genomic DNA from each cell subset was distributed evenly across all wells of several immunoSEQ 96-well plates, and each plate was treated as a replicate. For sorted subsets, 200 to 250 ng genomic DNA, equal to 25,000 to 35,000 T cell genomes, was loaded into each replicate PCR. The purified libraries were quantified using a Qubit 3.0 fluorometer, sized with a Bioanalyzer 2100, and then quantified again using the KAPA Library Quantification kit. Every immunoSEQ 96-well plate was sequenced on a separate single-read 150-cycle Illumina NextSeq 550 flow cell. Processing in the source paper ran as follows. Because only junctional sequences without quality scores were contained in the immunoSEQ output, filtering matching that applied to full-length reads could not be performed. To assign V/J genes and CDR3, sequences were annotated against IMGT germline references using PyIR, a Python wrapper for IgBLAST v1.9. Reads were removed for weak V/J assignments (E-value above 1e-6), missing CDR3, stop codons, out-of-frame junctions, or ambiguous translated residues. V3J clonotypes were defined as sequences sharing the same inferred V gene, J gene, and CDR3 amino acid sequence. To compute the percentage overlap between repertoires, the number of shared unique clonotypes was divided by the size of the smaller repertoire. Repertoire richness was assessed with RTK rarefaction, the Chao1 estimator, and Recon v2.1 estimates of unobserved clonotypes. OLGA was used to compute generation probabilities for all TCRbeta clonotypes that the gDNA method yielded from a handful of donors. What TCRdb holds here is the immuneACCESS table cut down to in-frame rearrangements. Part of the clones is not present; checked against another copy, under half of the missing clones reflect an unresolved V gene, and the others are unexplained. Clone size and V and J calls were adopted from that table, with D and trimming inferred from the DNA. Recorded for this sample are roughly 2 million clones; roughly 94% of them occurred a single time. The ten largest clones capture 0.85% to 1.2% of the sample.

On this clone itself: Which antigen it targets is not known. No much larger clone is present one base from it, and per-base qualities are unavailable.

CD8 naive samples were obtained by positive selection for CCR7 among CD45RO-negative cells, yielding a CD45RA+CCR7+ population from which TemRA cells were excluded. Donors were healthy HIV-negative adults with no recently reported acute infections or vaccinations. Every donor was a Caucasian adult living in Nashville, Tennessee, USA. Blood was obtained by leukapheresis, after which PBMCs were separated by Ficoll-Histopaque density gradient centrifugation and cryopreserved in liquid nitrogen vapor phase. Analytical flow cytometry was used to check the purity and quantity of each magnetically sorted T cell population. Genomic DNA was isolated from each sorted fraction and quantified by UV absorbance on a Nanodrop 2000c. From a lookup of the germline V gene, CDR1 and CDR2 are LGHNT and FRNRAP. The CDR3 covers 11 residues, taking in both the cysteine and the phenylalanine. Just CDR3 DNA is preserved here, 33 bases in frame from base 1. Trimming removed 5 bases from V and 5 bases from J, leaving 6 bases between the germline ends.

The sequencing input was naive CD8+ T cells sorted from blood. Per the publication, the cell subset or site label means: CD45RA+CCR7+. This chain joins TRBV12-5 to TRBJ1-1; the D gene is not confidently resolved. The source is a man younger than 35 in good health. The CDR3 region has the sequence CASGMGTEAFF. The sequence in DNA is TGTGCTAGTGGTATGGGGACTGAAGCTTTCTTT.